The clone carrying this T cell receptor beta chain has only a few counts. The sample belongs to a study of blood T cell repertoires in COVID-19. In the source study's methods: Amplification of reference gene primers provided the estimated nucleated cell counts. Clones were sequenced by immunoSEQ multiplex PCR, and TCRdb holds only the in-frame ones, with some missing. That table supplies the V and J calls and clone size; D and trimming were determined from the DNA. The sample shows 150,000 to 200,000 clones, 75% to 90% of them seen only once. This CDR3 is built from 14 residues. Trimming took 5 bases from V and 8 from J; bases not matched to a gene: 3. Germline assignment: CDR1 MDHEN and CDR2 SYDVKM.

The sample was peripheral blood. This sequence originates from a man between 60 and 70 years old with acute or convalescent COVID-19. The chain uses TRBV28 and TRBJ2-1, with TRBD2 matching 13 bases. CDR3 loop: CASSLGLAGDEQFF. The DNA for the CDR3 is TGTGCCAGCAGTCTCGGACTAGCGGGAGATGAGCAGTTCTTC.